Presented here are 30 T cell receptor beta chains from one specimen sequenced in a study of T-cell memory formation after mild COVID-19. Via MiXCR, TCRdb re-called the 5' RACE reads, giving one row per CDR3 protein. Here the sample spans around 62,000 distinct CDR3 sequences, about 27% being singletons. Sample: PBMCs or a T cell subset sorted from them (not recorded which). The receptors come from a man between 18 and 29 years old who had mild COVID-19 (a few samples of this study predate the infection). Cell type and time point are not known.

The J gene is TRBJ2-4, the V gene TRBV20-1, with 9 bases that match TRBD1. The CDR3 has 16 residues. V dropped 1 base and J dropped 4; count of bases not matched to a gene: 8. The V gene's germline CDR1 is DFQATT and CDR2 SNEGSKA (reference sequence). The CDR3 loop reads CSARAGQGHFKNIQYF. The CDR3 coding sequence is TGCAGTGCTAGAGCTGGACAGGGGCATTTTAAAAACATTCAGTACTTC.

The rearrangement joins TRBV15 to TRBJ2-2; 8 bases agree with TRBD1. The V gene's germline CDR1 is LNHNV and CDR2 YYDKDF (reference sequence). The CDR3 runs to 15 residues. J gave up 6 bases and V 3 bases, and 6 bases lay outside the gene matches. The CDR3 bases are TGTGCCACCAGCAGCTGGACAGGGCTTGCCGGGGAGCTGTTTTTT. It codes for CATSSWTGLAGELFF.

J is TRBJ1-1 and V is TRBV10-3; TRBD1 matches at 8 bases. J lost 4 bases, V lost 2 bases, and 9 bases had no gene match. There are 16 residues in the CDR3. Germline CDR1 ENHRY, CDR2 SYGVKD. CDR3 region: CAISELDRGGGTEAFF. DNA for the CDR3: TGTGCCATCAGTGAGCTTGACAGGGGCGGCGGCACTGAAGCTTTCTTT.

This clonotype was counted a single time. V and J are TRBV29-1 and TRBJ1-2; D is ambiguous. The V gene lost 0 bases and the J gene lost 3 bases, with 11 bases spanning the gap. CDR1 and CDR2 from the germline V gene are SQVTM and ANQGSEA. The CDR3 has 14 residues. The CDR3 sequence is CSVEDIRDYYGYTF. CDR3 nucleotide sequence: TGCAGCGTTGAAGATATTAGGGATTACTATGGCTACACCTTC. Variable domain in full (rest from reference TRBV29-1 and TRBJ1-2): SAVISQKPSRDICQRGTSLTIQCQVDSQVTMMFWYRQQPGQSLTLIATANQGSEATYESGFVIDKFPISRPNLTFSTLTVSNMSPEDSSIYLCSVEDIRDYYGYTFGSGTRLTVV.

This clonotype was seen a few times. The chain couples TRBV30 to TRBJ2-1, with D uncertain. This CDR3 region has 11 residues. Trimming shortened V by 3 bases and J by 9 bases, and 9 bases separated the two germline ends. Germline V gene lookup returns CDR1 GTSNPN and CDR2 SVGIG (reference sequence). The CDR3 DNA follows: TGTGCCTGGAGCGTGCAGGTTGAGCAGTTCTTC. Translation: CAWSVQVEQFF.

This clonotype was observed a single time. The chain's CDR3 is CSASGSGNEQFF. Written as DNA, the CDR3 is TGCAGTGCTAGTGGTAGCGGCAATGAGCAGTTCTTC. The chain has TRBV20-1 and TRBJ2-1; TRBD2 might be the D (6 bases). Trimming pared 3 bases from V and 6 bases from J, leaving 9 bases between. This CDR3 is 12 amino acids long. Germline CDR1 DFQATT, CDR2 SNEGSKA (reference sequence).

V gene TRBV9 combines with J gene TRBJ2-5; 9 bases line up with TRBD2. Germline V CDR1 and CDR2: SGDLS, YYNGEE. This CDR3 has 16 residues. Losses at the gene ends were 2 bases for V and 1 base for J; bases not matched to a gene: 6. The DNA for the CDR3 is TGTGCCAGCAGCGTGTGGGCGGGGGGGCCCCAAGAGACCCAGTACTTC. Amino acids: CASSVWAGGPQETQYF.

J is TRBJ1-2 and V is TRBV6-5, with TRBD1 matching 8 bases. This CDR3 region has 14 residues. J was trimmed by 4 bases and V by 5 bases; bases with no gene match: 6. Germline V gene data show CDR1 as MNHEY and CDR2 as SVGAGI. The CDR3 region is CASSTTGDGYGYTF. CDR3 nucleotide sequence: TGTGCCAGCAGTACGACAGGGGACGGCTATGGCTACACCTTC.

The gene calls are TRBV5-4 and TRBJ2-5; possible D gene TRBD1, 6 bases. The germline V gene has CDR1 SGHNT and CDR2 YYREEE (reference sequence). There are 15 residues in the CDR3. With 4 bases removed from V and 2 bases from J, the gap between germline ends came to 15 bases. The CDR3 DNA sequence: TGTGCCAGCAGCGAGGTCGGGACACTTCAAGAGACCCAGTACTTC. This encodes CASSEVGTLQETQYF.

V gene TRBV4-3 combines with J gene TRBJ1-6, with a tentative D call TRBD1 (5 bases). V was trimmed by 2 bases and J by 0 bases, leaving 8 bases between them. Germline CDR1 reads LGHNA; CDR2 reads YSLEER. This CDR3 contains 16 residues. Written as DNA, the CDR3 is TGCGCCAGCAGCCAAAGGGGTAGCTCCTATAATTCACCCCTCCACTTT. This translates into CASSQRGSSYNSPLHF.

V usage is TRBV4-1 and J usage is TRBJ2-2; no reliable D call. V dropped 4 bases and J dropped 2 bases, with 11 bases sitting between them. This CDR3 is built from 15 residues. The germline V gene encodes CDR1 MGHRA and CDR2 YSYEKL. In DNA form, the CDR3 reads TGCGCCAGCAGCCTCGGGTTAGGAAACACCGGGGAGCTGTTTTTT. Translating gives CASSLGLGNTGELFF.

This clonotype was seen a handful of times. The V gene is TRBV7-8, the J gene TRBJ1-2; 9 bases line up with TRBD1. V was pared by 5 bases and J by 2 bases, with 9 bases of the junction left unmatched. The CDR3 runs to 16 residues. Germline assignment: CDR1 SGHVS and CDR2 FQNEAQ. The CDR3 loop reads CASSPTRDRANYGYTF. The CDR3 nucleotides are TGTGCCAGCAGCCCCACAAGGGACAGGGCGAACTATGGCTACACCTTC.

The gene calls are TRBV5-1 and TRBJ1-1; D is unclear. Trimming left V 4 bases short and J 2 bases short, with 12 bases between. CDR1 SGHRS and CDR2 YFSETQ come from the germline V gene. This CDR3 is 14 amino acids long. CDR3 sequence: CASSPVGKNTEAFF. The CDR3 DNA is TGCGCCAGCAGCCCAGTGGGGAAAAACACTGAAGCTTTCTTT.

This clonotype was picked up a small number of times. V is TRBV7-6 and J is TRBJ2-2; D ambiguous. Germline V gene data show CDR1 as SGHVS and CDR2 as FNYEAQ. The V end lost 5 bases, the J end lost 8 bases, and 12 bases lay between the germline ends. The CDR3 extends over 13 amino acids. The CDR3 DNA is TGTGCCAGCAGCGATCCGACCGGTGGGGAGCTGTTTTTT. Translated, it gives CASSDPTGGELFF.

This clonotype was recorded a few times. The chain recombines TRBV2 with TRBJ2-1; D is undetermined. Trimming took off 0 bases at V and 6 bases at J, with 9 bases between the two ends. This CDR3 has 14 residues. In germline, CDR1 is SNHLY, CDR2 FYNNEI. The CDR3 DNA follows: TGTGCCAGCAGTGAAGCTTTAGGGTCCAATGAGCAGTTCTTC. The encoded protein is CASSEALGSNEQFF. The full variable domain, its missing parts supplied by reference TRBV2 and TRBJ2-1, is EPEVTQTPSHQVTQMGQEVILRCVPISNHLYFYWYRQILGQKVEFLVSFYNNEISEKSEIFDDQFSVERPDGSNFTLKIRSTKLEDSAMYFCASSEALGSNEQFFGPGTRLTVL.

This clonotype appeared a few times. The rearrangement joins TRBV12-3 or TRBV12-4 to TRBJ2-1; tentatively, D is TRBD1 or TRBD2 (6 bases each). The V and J ends lost 6 bases and 4 bases respectively, with 25 bases between them. The CDR3 spans 18 residues. CDR3 DNA sequence: TGTGCCAGCAGCGTAGGGACAACCGCGGGACACTATTACAATGAGCAGTTCTTC. As protein: CASSVGTTAGHYYNEQFF.

A few counts support this clonotype. The CDR3 bases are TGTGCCAGCAGCTTAACGGCGGGGGGGCAGGAGACCCAGTACTTC. The encoded protein is CASSLTAGGQETQYF. The chain joins TRBV11-2 to TRBJ2-5; the match to TRBD2 covers 9 bases. The CDR3 contains 15 residues. Unmatched junction bases numbered 6, after V lost 2 bases and J lost 5 bases. From germline, CDR1 is SGHAT and CDR2 FQNNGV. The full variable domain, rest sourced from reference TRBV11-2 and TRBJ2-5, is EAGVAQSPRYKIIEKRQSVAFWCNPISGHATLYWYQQILGQGPKLLIQFQNNGVVDDSQLPKDRFSAERLKGVDSTLKIQPAKLEDSAVYLCASSLTAGGQETQYFGPGTRLLVL.

The gene calls are TRBV3-1 and TRBJ2-1, with 7 bases aligning to TRBD2. V lost 7 bases and J lost 8; bases outside the gene matches: 8. This CDR3 region has 13 residues. Per germline, CDR1 LGHDT and CDR2 YNNKEL (reference sequence). CDR3 coding DNA: TGTGCCAGCACCCCCGGACTAGGTTATGAGCAGTTCTTC. Translating it yields CASTPGLGYEQFF.

J is TRBJ2-1 and V is TRBV5-6; D remains ambiguous. Germline assignment: CDR1 SGHDT and CDR2 YYEEEE. V was cut by 2 bases and J by 2 bases, with 11 bases left in between. The CDR3 totals 15 residues. This CDR3 is CASSFWQEPYNEQFF. As DNA, the CDR3 is TGTGCCAGCAGCTTTTGGCAAGAACCCTACAATGAGCAGTTCTTC.

This clonotype has ten or more counts. The gene calls are TRBV6-4 and TRBJ2-3; TRBD2 matches at 11 bases. In germline, CDR1 is MRHNA, CDR2 SNTAGT. With V trimmed by 3 bases and J by 2 bases, 4 bases remained unmatched. The CDR3 loop spans 16 amino acids. The CDR3 DNA sequence: TGTGCCAGCAGTGAGTCTAGCGGGGGGCCCACAGATACGCAGTATTTT. This encodes CASSESSGGPTDTQYF.

This clonotype was detected only a few times. The rearrangement links TRBV2 to TRBJ2-1; the match to TRBD1 covers 11 bases. Germline assignment: CDR1 SNHLY and CDR2 FYNNEI. The CDR3 is 18 amino acids. The trim removed 6 bases at V and 7 bases at J, leaving 17 bases unmatched. CDR3 region: CASREDRGPLAGRNEQFF. CDR3 coding DNA: TGTGCCAGCAGAGAGGACAGGGGGCCCCTAGCGGGGAGGAATGAGCAGTTCTTC.

This clonotype was counted only a few times. CDR3 sequence reads: CASTSGTASYEQYF. CDR3 nucleotide sequence: TGTGCCAGCACCTCCGGGACAGCCTCCTACGAGCAGTACTTC. The V call is TRBV6-5, the J call TRBJ2-7, with 7 bases fitting TRBD1. This CDR3 region has 14 residues. With V trimmed by 7 bases and J by 0 bases, 6 bases remained unmatched. Germline CDR1 reads MNHEY; CDR2 reads SVGAGI.

As to this clonotype: The DNA is omitted, as the CDR3 cannot be located on it reliably, and the CDR3 follows TCRdb's listing. The rearrangement uses TRBV12-3 or TRBV12-4 and TRBJ2-7; TRBD2 reflects the table's D call only, with no check against the DNA. Both ends counted, the CDR3 spans 14 residues. The CDR3 region is CASSFGPGPYEQYF.

The chain couples TRBV7-2 to TRBJ2-3; possible D gene TRBD1, 6 bases. The CDR3 extends over 15 amino acids. Trimming stripped 7 bases from V and 1 base from J, with 15 bases between. Germline V gene data show CDR1 as SGHTA and CDR2 as FQGNSA. The CDR3 here is CASTTPRGRTDTQYF. In DNA, the CDR3 is TGTGCCAGCACCACCCCCAGGGGCCGCACAGATACGCAGTATTTT.

This chain uses TRBV4-1 with TRBJ2-1; 7 bases are shared with TRBD2. This CDR3 spans 15 amino acids. V shed 4 bases, J shed 9 bases, and the junction held 12 bases outside the gene matches. Per the germline V gene, CDR1 is MGHRA and CDR2 is YSYEKL. This CDR3 reads CASSPHLGGRSEQFF. Written as DNA, the CDR3 is TGCGCCAGCAGCCCCCACCTCGGGGGGAGGAGTGAGCAGTTCTTC.

The chain uses TRBV7-3 and TRBJ1-1; TRBD1 is a possible D gene (5 bases). Between the trimmed V and J ends, which lost 2 bases and 1 base, there was a span of 11 bases. Germline V gives CDR1 SGHTA, CDR2 FQGTGA. The CDR3 totals 15 residues. The CDR3 loop reads CASSLSAGGNTEAFF. CDR3 DNA sequence: TGTGCCAGCAGCTTATCGGCGGGGGGGAACACTGAAGCTTTCTTT.

The chain joins TRBV7-6 to TRBJ2-1; TRBD1 aligns across 8 bases. From germline, CDR1 is SGHVS and CDR2 FNYEAQ. V was pared by 1 base and J by 7 bases, with 12 bases of the junction left unmatched. There are 17 residues in the CDR3. CDR3 sequence reads: CASSLVDSGQGGNEQFF. CDR3 nucleotides: TGTGCCAGCAGCTTAGTAGACTCCGGACAGGGTGGGAATGAGCAGTTCTTC.

The chain links TRBV4-2 to TRBJ2-2, with TRBD2 matching 8 bases. The CDR3 has 16 amino acids. Germline CDR1 LGHNA, CDR2 YNFKEQ. J lost 2 bases, V lost 6 bases, and 8 bases had no gene match. The DNA of the CDR3 is TGTGCCAGCAGTGAACCCCGGGGGGGCAACACCGGGGAGCTGTTTTTT. This codes for CASSEPRGGNTGELFF.

A note on this clonotype: One end of the junction is discordant with germline, which a read error may explain. The J gene is TRBJ2-5, the V gene TRBV7-7, with 8 nucleotides matching TRBD1. CDR3 length: 15 residues. Germline-derived CDR1 and CDR2 are SSHAT and FNYEAQ (reference sequence). CDR3 sequence reads: CASSLGTGTQETQYF. CDR3 nucleotides: TGTGCTAGCAGCTTAGGGACAGGCACCCAAGAGACCCAGTACTTC.

The CDR3 nucleotides are TGTGCCAGCAGCCAAGTTGGGCTAGCGGAGACCCAGTACTTC. It is translated as CASSQVGLAETQYF. This sequence joins TRBV3-1 and TRBJ2-5; perhaps TRBD2 as D (6 bases). Germline CDR1 reads LGHDT; CDR2 reads YNNKEL (reference sequence). Trimming cost V 1 base and J 5 bases, with 11 bases left between them. The CDR3 loop spans 14 amino acids.